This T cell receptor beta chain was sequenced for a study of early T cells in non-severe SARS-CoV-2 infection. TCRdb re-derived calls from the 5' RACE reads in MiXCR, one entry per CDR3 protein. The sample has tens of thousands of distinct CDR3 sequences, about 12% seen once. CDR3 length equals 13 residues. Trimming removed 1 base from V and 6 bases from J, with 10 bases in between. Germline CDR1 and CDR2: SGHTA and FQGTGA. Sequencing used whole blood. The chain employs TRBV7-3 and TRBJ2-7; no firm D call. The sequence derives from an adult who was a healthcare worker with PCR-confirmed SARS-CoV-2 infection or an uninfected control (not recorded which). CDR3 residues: CASSLNTWGEQYF. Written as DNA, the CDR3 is TGTGCCAGCAGCTTAAACACGTGGGGCGAGCAGTACTTC.